Listed below are T cell receptor beta chains from one sample, sequenced in a study of CD8 T cells in Susac syndrome. In TCRdb, the immunoSEQ multiplex PCR reads were re-called with MiXCR into one record per CDR3 protein. The sample contains about 130,000 distinct CDR3 sequences, nearly 95% of which appear only once. The specimen sequenced was CD4+ T cells from PBMCs. The receptor set was obtained from a human donor in good health. CDR3s include the opening cysteine and the closing phenylalanine or tryptophan. Fields, in order: J gene, clone size, D gene, V gene, CDR3 protein, CDR3 DNA. The D gene is left open where the match is weak. Where a row states a size, it is once, few, many or the class of an expanded clone; other rows omit it.

>TRBJ2-6|NA|NA|TRBV6-5
CASMSQGSGANVLTF
TGTGCCAGCATGTCCCAGGGCTCTGGGGCCAACGTCCTGACTTTC
>TRBJ2-5|once|TRBD1|TRBV12-3/TRBV12-4
CASIATPGQQETQYF
TGTGCCAGCATCGCTACGCCGGGACAGCAAGAGACCCAGTACTTC
>TRBJ1-1|NA|TRBD1|TRBV5-1
CASSLGVPGQGNTEAFF
TGCGCCAGCAGCTTGGGGGTCCCGGGACAGGGGAACACTGAAGCTTTCTTT
>TRBJ2-2|NA|NA|TRBV10-3
CAISEWVGKNTGELFF
TGTGCCATCAGTGAATGGGTCGGGAAAAACACCGGGGAGCTGTTTTTT
>TRBJ2-2|NA|NA|TRBV29-1
CSAEAGLNTGKLFF
TGCAGCGCGGAAGCAGGGTTGAACACCGGAAAGCTGTTTTTT
>TRBJ1-4|NA|NA|TRBV5-5
CASSLSLRANEKLFF
TGTGCCAGCAGCTTATCCCTCCGGGCTAATGAAAAACTGTTTTTT
>TRBJ2-7|once|NA|TRBV19
CASSISGNYYEQYF
TGTGCCAGTAGTATTTCAGGGAATTATTACGAGCAGTACTTC
>TRBJ2-7|once|NA|TRBV5-1
CASSGAAGPGGEQYF
TGCGCCAGCAGCGGGGCTGCGGGACCAGGGGGCGAGCAGTACTTC
>TRBJ1-2|NA|NA|TRBV27
CASSYQGRENYGYTF
TGTGCCAGCAGTTATCAGGGGCGGGAGAACTATGGCTACACCTTC
>TRBJ2-5|NA|TRBD2|TRBV5-6
CASSLTSGRGETQYF
TGTGCCAGCAGCCTTACTAGCGGGAGGGGAGAGACCCAGTACTTC
>TRBJ2-2|NA|NA|TRBV7-9
CASSLVRGADTGELFF
TGTGCCAGCAGCTTAGTACGGGGCGCGGACACCGGGGAGCTGTTTTTT
>TRBJ2-5|NA|NA|TRBV14
CASSQGAVETQYF
TGTGCCAGCAGCCAAGGGGCGGTGGAGACCCAGTACTTC
>TRBJ2-1|NA|NA|TRBV7-2
CASSFSGQAYNEQFF
TGTGCCAGCAGCTTTTCGGGGCAAGCCTACAATGAGCAGTTCTTC